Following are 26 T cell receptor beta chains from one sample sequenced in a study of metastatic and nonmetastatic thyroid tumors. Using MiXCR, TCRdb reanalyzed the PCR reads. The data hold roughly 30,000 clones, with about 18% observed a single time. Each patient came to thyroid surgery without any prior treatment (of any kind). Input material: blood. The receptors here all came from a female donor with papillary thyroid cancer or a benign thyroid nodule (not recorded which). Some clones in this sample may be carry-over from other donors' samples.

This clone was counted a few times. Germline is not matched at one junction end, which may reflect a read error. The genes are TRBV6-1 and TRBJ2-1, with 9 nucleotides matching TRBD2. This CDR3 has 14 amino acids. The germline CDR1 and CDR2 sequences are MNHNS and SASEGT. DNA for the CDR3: TGTGCCGAGGGGACTAGCTGGACCTACAATGATCAGTTCTTC. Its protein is CAEGTSWTYNDQFF.

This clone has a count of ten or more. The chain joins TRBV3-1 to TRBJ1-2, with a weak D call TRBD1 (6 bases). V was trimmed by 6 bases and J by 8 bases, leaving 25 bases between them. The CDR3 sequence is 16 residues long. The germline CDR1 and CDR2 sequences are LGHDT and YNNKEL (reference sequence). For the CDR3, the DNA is TGTGCCAGCAGTCATACTACCCCCAGGGGCGTCGGGGGCTACACCTTC. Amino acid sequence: CASSHTTPRGVGGYTF.

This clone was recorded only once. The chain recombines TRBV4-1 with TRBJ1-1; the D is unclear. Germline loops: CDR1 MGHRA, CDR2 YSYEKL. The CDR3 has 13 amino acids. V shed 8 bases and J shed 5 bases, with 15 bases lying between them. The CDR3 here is CASGDGGRTEAFF. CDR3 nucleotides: TGCGCCAGCGGCGACGGAGGGCGAACTGAAGCTTTCTTT.

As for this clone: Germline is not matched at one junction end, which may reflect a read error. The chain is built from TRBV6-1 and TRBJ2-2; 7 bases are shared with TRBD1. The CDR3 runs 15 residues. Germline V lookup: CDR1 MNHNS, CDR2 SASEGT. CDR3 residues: CPSIEGTDNTGELFF. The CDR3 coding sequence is TGTCCCAGCATTGAGGGGACAGATAACACCGGGGAGCTCTTTTTT.

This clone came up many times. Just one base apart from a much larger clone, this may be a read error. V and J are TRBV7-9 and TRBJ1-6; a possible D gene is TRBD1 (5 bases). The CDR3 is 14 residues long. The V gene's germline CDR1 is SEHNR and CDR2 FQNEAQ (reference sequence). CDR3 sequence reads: CASSFPGPLSPFHF. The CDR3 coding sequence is TGTGCCAGCAGCTTCCCGGGACCGCTTTCACCCTTCCACTTT.

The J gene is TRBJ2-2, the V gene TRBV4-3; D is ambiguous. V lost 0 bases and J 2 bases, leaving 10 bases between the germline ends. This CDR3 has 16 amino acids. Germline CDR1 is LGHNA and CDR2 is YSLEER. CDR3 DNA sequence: TGCGCCAGCAGCCAAGATATTCTATACAACACCGGGGAGCTGTTTTTT. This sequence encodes CASSQDILYNTGELFF.

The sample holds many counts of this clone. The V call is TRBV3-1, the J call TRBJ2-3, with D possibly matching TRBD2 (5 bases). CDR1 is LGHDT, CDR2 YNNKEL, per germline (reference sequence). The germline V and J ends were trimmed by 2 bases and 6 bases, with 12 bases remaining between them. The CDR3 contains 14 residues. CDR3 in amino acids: CASSQWTLVDTQYF. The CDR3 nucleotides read TGTGCCAGCAGCCAATGGACTTTAGTCGATACGCAGTATTTT.

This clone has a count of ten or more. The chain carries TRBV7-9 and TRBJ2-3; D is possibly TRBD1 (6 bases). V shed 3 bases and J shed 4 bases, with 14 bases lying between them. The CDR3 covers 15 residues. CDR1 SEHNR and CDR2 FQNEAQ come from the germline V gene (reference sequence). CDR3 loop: CASSFLNRVADTQYF. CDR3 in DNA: TGTGCCAGCAGCTTTTTAAACAGGGTGGCAGATACGCAGTATTTT.

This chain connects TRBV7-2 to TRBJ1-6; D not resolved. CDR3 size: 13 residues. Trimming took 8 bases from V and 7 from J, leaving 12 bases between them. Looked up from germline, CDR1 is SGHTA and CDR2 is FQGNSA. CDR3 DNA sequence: TGTGCCAGCTGCATAGCCGCAAATTCACCCCTCCACTTT. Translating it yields CASCIAANSPLHF.

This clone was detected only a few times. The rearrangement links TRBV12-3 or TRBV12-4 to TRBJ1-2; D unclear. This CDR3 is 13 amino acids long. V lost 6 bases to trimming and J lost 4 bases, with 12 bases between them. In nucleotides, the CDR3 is TGTGCCAGCAGCTCCTACATAGGCTATGGCTACACCTTC. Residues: CASSSYIGYGYTF.

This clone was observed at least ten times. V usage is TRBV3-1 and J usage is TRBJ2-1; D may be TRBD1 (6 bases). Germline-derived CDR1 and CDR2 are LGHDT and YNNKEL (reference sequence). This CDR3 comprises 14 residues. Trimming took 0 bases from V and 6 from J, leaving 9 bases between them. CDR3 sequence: CASSQETGSNEQFF. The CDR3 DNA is TGTGCCAGCAGCCAAGAAACAGGGAGCAATGAGCAGTTCTTC.

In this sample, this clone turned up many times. In DNA, the CDR3 is TGTGCCACCAGCAGAGCTTGGCAGCAGAACACCGGGGAGCTGTTTTTT. Protein sequence: CATSRAWQQNTGELFF. This chain connects TRBV15 to TRBJ2-2; D ambiguous. V was trimmed by 1 base and J by 1 base, leaving 10 bases between them. Germline loops: CDR1 LNHNV, CDR2 YYDKDF (reference sequence). The length of the CDR3 is 16 residues.

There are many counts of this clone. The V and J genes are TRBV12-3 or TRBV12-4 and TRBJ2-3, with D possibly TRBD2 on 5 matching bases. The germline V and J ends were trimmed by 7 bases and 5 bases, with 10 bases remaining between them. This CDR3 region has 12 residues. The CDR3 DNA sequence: TGTGCCAGCACCCTCGAGGGAGATACGCAGTATTTT. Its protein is CASTLEGDTQYF.

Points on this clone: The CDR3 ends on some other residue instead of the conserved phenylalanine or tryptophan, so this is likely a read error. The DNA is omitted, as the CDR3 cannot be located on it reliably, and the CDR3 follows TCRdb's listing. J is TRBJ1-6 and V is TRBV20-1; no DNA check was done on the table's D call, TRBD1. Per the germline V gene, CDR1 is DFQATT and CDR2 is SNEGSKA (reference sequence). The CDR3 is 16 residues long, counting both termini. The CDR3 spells CSASPLGQRFDSPLLL.

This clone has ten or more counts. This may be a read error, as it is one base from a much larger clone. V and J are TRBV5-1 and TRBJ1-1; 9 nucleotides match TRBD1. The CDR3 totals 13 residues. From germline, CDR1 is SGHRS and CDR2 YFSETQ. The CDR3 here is CASSTTGGTKAFF. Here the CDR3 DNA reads TGCGCCAGCAGCACCACAGGGGGCACTAAAGCTTTCTTT.

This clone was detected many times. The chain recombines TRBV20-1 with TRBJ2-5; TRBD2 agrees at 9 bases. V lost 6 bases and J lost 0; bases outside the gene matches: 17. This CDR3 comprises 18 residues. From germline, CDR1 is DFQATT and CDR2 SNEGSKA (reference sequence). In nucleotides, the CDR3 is TGCAGTGCAACTCCCAGGGAAGCTAGCGGGACTAACCAAGAGACCCAGTACTTC. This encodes CSATPREASGTNQETQYF.

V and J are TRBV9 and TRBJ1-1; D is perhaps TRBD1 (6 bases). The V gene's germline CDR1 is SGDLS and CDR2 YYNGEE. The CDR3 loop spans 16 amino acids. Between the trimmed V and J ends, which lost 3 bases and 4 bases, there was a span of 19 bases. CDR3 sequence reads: CASSGAGATKVTEAFF. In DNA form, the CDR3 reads TGTGCCAGCAGCGGGGCAGGGGCGACTAAGGTCACTGAAGCTTTCTTT.

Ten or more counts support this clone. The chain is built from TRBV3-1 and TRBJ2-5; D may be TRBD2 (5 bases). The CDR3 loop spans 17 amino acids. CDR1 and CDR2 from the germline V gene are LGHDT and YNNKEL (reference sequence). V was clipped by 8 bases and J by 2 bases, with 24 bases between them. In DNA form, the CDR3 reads TGTGCCAGCGGAGGTGCGGCCGGCTACACCCTTCAAGAGACCCAGTACTTC. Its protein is CASGGAAGYTLQETQYF.

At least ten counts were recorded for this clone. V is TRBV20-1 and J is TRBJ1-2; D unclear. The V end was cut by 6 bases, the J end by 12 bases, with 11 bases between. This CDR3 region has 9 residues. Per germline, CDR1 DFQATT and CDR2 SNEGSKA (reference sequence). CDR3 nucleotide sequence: TGCAGTGCCTTAGGAGTCGACACCTTC. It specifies CSALGVDTF.

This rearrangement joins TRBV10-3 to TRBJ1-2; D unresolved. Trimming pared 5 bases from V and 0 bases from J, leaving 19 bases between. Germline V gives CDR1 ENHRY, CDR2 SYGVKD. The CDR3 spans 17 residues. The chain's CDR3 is CAISRPAAMYPNYGYTF. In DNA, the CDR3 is TGTGCCATCAGTCGGCCCGCAGCGATGTACCCTAACTATGGCTACACCTTC.

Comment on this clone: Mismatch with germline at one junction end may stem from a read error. This CDR3 is CIASRTYTQYF. In nucleotides, the CDR3 is TGCATTGCTAGTCGTACGTATACGCAGTATTTT. This rearrangement joins TRBV20-1 to TRBJ2-3; D not certain. CDR1 DFQATT and CDR2 SNEGSKA come from the germline V gene (reference sequence). This CDR3 comprises 11 residues.

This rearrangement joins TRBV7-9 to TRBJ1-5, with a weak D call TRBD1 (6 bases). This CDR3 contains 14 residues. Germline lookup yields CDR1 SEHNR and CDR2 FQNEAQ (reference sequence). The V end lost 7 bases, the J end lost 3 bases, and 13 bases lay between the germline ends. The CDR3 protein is CASIGGTLNQPQHF. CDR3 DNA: TGTGCCAGCATCGGAGGGACACTCAATCAGCCCCAGCATTTT.

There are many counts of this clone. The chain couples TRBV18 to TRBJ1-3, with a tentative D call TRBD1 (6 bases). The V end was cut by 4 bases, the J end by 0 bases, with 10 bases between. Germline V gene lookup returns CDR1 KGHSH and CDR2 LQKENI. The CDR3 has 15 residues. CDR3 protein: CASSRARGSGNTIYF. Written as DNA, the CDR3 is TGTGCCAGCTCACGTGCCAGGGGCTCTGGAAACACCATATATTTT. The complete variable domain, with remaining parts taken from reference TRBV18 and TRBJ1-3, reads NAGVMQNPRHLVRRRGQEARLRCSPMKGHSHVYWYRQLPEEGLKFMVYLQKENIIDESGMPKERFSAEFPKEGPSILRIQQVVRGDSAAYFCASSRARGSGNTIYFGEGSWLTVV.

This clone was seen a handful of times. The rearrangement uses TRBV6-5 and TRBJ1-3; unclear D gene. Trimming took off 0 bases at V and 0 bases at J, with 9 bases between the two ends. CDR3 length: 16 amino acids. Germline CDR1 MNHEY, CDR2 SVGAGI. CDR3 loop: CASSYSRLYSGNTIYF. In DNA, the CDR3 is TGTGCCAGCAGTTACTCCCGGTTATACTCTGGAAACACCATATATTTT.

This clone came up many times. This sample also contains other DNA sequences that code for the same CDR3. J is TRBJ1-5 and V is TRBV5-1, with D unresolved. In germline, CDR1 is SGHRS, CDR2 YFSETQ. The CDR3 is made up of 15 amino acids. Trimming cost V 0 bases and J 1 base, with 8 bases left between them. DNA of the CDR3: TGCGCCAGCAGCTTGGCCGGGGTGAGCAATCAGCCCCAGCATTTT. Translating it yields CASSLAGVSNQPQHF.

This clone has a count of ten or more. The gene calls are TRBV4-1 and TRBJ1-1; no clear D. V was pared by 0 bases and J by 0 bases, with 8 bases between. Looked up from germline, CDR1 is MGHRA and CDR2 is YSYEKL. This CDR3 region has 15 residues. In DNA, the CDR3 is TGCGCCAGCAGCCAAGAGGGAGCCATGAACACTGAAGCTTTCTTT. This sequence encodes CASSQEGAMNTEAFF.